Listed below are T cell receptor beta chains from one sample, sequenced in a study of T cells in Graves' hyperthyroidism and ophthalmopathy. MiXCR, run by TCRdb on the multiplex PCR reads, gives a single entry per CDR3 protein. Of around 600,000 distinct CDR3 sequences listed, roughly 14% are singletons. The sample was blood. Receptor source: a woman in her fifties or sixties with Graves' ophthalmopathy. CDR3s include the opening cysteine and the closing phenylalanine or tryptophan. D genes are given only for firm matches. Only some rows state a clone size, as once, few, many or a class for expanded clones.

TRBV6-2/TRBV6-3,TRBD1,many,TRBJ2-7,CASSKQGDYEQYF,TGTGCCAGCAGTAAACAGGGGGACTACGAGCAGTACTTC
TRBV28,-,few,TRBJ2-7,CASRTASDEQYF,TGTGCCTCTCGCACGGCTTCCGACGAGCAGTACTTC
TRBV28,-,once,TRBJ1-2,CASSAGRENYGYTF,TGTGCCAGCTCCGCTGGCAGGGAGAACTATGGCTACACCTTC
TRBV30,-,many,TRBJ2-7,CAWAEQGPYEQYF,TGTGCCTGGGCCGAACAGGGCCCCTACGAGCAGTACTTC
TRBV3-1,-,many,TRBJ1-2,CASSHSGLLYGYTF,TGTGCCAGCAGCCATTCTGGTCTCCTCTATGGCTACACCTTC
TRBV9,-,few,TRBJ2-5,CASSDPHATGAETQYF,TGTGCCAGCAGCGACCCTCATGCGACTGGGGCCGAGACCCAGTACTTC
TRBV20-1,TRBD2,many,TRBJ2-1,CSANLMTSGSYEQFF,TGCAGTGCTAACCTTATGACTAGCGGGAGCTATGAGCAGTTCTTC
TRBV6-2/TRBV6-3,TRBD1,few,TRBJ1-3,CASRPPRQGGNTIYF,TGTGCCAGCAGACCTCCACGACAGGGTGGAAACACCATATATTTT
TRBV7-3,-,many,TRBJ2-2,CASSPGAMVANTGELFF,TGTGCCAGCAGCCCCGGGGCGATGGTAGCGAACACCGGGGAGCTGTTTTTT
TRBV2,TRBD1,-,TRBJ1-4,CASSGQGAANEKLFF,TGTGCCAGCAGTGGACAGGGGGCTGCTAATGAAAAACTATTTTTT
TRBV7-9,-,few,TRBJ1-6,CASSLDGSPLHF,TGTGCCAGCAGCTTAGATGGTTCACCCCTCCACTTT
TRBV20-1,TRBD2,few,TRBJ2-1,CSARTSVLYNEQFF,TGCAGTGCTAGAACTAGCGTACTCTACAATGAGCAGTTCTTC
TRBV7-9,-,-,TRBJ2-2,CASSLMVRERLFF,TGTGCCAGCAGCTTAATGGTTAGGGAGAGACTGTTTTTT
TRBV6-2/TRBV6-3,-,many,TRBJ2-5,CASSYFGAGEETQYF,TGTGCCAGCAGTTACTTCGGGGCGGGTGAGGAGACCCAGTACTTC
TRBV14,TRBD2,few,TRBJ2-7,CASNHDSSGNEYEQYF,TGTGCCAGCAACCATGACTCTAGCGGGAATGAGTACGAGCAGTACTTC
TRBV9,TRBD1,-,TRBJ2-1,CASSPTPGQGTREQFF,TGTGCCAGCAGCCCGACCCCGGGACAGGGGACACGTGAGCAGTTCTTC
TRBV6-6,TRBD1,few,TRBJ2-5,CASSYARDRGTFETQYF,TGTGCCAGCAGTTACGCGAGGGACAGGGGGACTTTTGAGACCCAGTACTTC
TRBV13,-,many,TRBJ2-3,CASSLGRRDTQYF,TGTGCCAGCAGCTTAGGCCGGCGGGATACGCAGTATTTT
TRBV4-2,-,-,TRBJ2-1,CASSQDVAGAFYNEQFF,TGTGCCAGCAGCCAAGATGTCGCGGGGGCCTTTTACAATGAGCAGTTCTTC
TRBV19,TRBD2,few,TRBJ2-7,CASSKPGTSGLYEQYF,TGTGCCAGTAGCAAACCCGGGACTAGCGGGTTGTACGAGCAGTACTTC
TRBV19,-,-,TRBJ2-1,CASRRGAGYEQFF,TGTGCCTCGAGAAGGGGGGCGGGCTATGAGCAGTTCTTC
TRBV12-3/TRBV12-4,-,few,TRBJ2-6,CASSEWGSGANVLTF,TGTGCCAGCAGTGAGTGGGGCTCTGGGGCCAACGTCCTGACTTTC
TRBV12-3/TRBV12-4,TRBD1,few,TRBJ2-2,CASASNRGTGELFF,TGTGCCAGCGCCTCAAACAGGGGCACCGGGGAGCTGTTTTTT
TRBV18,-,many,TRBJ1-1,CASSPRHQDNTEAFF,TGTGCCAGCTCACCACGGCACCAGGATAACACTGAAGCTTTCTTT
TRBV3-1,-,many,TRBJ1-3,CASSHFSGGNTIYF,TGTGCCAGCAGCCATTTCTCTGGAGGAAACACCATATATTTT
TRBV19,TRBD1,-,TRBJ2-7,CASRPTGGAGNEQYF,TGTGCCAGTAGACCTACAGGGGGCGCTGGGAACGAGCAGTACTTC
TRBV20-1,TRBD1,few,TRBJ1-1,CSASDRGRNTEAFF,TGCAGTGCAAGTGACAGGGGGCGGAACACTGAAGCTTTCTTT
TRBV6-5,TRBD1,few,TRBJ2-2,CASSYRGPSTGELFF,TGTGCCAGCAGTTACAGGGGGCCGAGCACCGGGGAGCTGTTTTTT
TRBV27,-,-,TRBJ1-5,CASSLKLSRNQPQHF,TGTGCCAGCAGTTTAAAACTGAGCAGAAATCAGCCCCAGCATTTT
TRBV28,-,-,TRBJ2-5,CASSFALGETQYF,TGTGCCAGCAGTTTTGCCCTGGGGGAGACCCAGTACTTC
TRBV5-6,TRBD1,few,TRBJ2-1,CASGQDRGFIDNEQFF,TGTGCCAGCGGCCAAGACAGGGGTTTTATCGACAATGAGCAGTTCTTC
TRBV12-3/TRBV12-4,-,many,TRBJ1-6,CASSASENSPLHF,TGTGCCAGCAGTGCAAGCGAGAATTCACCCCTCCACTTT